What follows are 24 T cell receptor beta chains derived from one specimen sequenced in a study of blood T cell repertoires in COVID-19 (dated by TCRdb to 2020 to 2022). Receptors were amplified or captured by the immunoSEQ multiplex PCR assay. What TCRdb holds here is the immuneACCESS table cut down to in-frame rearrangements. Part of the clones is not present; checked against another copy, under half of the missing clones reflect an unresolved V gene, and the others are unexplained. This sample comprises some 270,000 clones, roughly 85% of them detected only once. The ten largest make up 11% of the sample. Sequenced material: peripheral blood. The receptors derive from a woman in her 70s with acute or convalescent COVID-19.

The chain couples TRBV7-6 to TRBJ2-1, with 13 bases matching TRBD2. The CDR3 consists of 19 residues. Trimming removed 1 base from V and 3 bases from J; junction bases left unmatched: 9. CDR1 is SGHVS, CDR2 FNYEAQ, per germline. The CDR3 region is CASSLDGTSGATLYNEQFF. The CDR3 bases are TGTGCCAGCAGCTTAGACGGGACTAGCGGGGCGACCCTCTACAATGAGCAGTTCTTC.

V is TRBV18 and J is TRBJ2-6; the match to TRBD1 covers 7 bases. V dropped 3 bases and J dropped 2; count of bases not matched to a gene: 4. This CDR3 region has 16 residues. Germline CDR1 and CDR2: KGHSH and LQKENI. CDR3 DNA: TGTGCCAGCTCACCGGGACAGCTGACTGGGGCCAACGTCCTGACTTTC. This encodes CASSPGQLTGANVLTF.

This clone was observed once. The J gene is TRBJ2-3, the V gene TRBV11-1; tentatively, D is TRBD2 (6 bases). V shed 1 base and J shed 4 bases, with 15 bases lying between them. The CDR3 runs 16 residues. Germline values: CDR1 SGHAT, CDR2 FQDESV (reference sequence). CDR3 loop: CASSLDAGTSADTQYF. CDR3 nucleotide sequence: TGTGCCAGCAGCTTAGACGCGGGGACTTCAGCAGATACGCAGTATTTT.

Note on this clone: One end of the junction varies from germline; a read error may be responsible. In the same sample, other DNA sequences code for this CDR3. V usage is TRBV18 and J usage is TRBJ1-2, with D possibly TRBD1 on 6 matching bases. Germline V CDR1 and CDR2: KGHSH, LQKENI. This CDR3 region has 13 residues. CDR3 in DNA: TGTGCCAGCTCGCCACAGGGAGACTATGGCTACACCTTC. This translates into CASSPQGDYGYTF.

The rearrangement joins TRBV3-1 (or the pseudogene TRBV3-2) to TRBJ1-2, with unresolved D. This CDR3 contains 12 residues. The germline gives CDR1 LGHDT, CDR2 YNNKEL (reference sequence). V lost 3 bases, J lost 8 bases, and 10 bases lay in between. The CDR3 protein is CASSHGKGGYTF. The CDR3 DNA reads TGTGCCAGCAGCCACGGGAAAGGGGGCTACACCTTC.

The V call is TRBV19, the J call TRBJ1-1, with D uncertain. V lost 7 bases to trimming and J lost 0 bases, with 9 bases between them. This CDR3 spans 13 amino acids. The germline CDR1 and CDR2 sequences are LNHDA and SQIVND (reference sequence). The CDR3 region is CASNHGLNTEAFF. The DNA for the CDR3 is TGTGCCAGTAACCACGGGTTGAACACTGAAGCTTTCTTT.

This chain links TRBV7-3 with TRBJ2-3; a weak D match, TRBD1 (6 bases). The CDR3 loop spans 15 amino acids. Trimming removed 5 bases from V and 1 base from J, with 13 bases in between. Germline V gene data show CDR1 as SGHTA and CDR2 as FQGTGA. The CDR3 DNA reads TGTGCCAGCAGCCCCACAGGGCGCGGCACAGATACGCAGTATTTT. Translation: CASSPTGRGTDTQYF.

The chain employs TRBV2 and TRBJ2-7, with 9 bases fitting TRBD1. This CDR3 has 14 residues. From germline, CDR1 is SNHLY and CDR2 FYNNEI. The V segment lost 10 bases and the J segment 3 bases; nucleotides outside the gene matches: 10. CDR3 DNA sequence: TGTGCCACCTCAACATTGGACAGGGGCTACGAGCAGTACTTC. Translation: CATSTLDRGYEQYF.

The chain couples TRBV19 to TRBJ1-1; 10 bases fit TRBD1. The trim removed 1 base at V and 4 bases at J, leaving 0 bases unmatched. Germline lookup yields CDR1 LNHDA and CDR2 SQIVND (reference sequence). This CDR3 is built from 14 residues. CDR3: CASSIGTGGTEAFF. The CDR3 coding sequence is TGTGCCAGTAGTATAGGGACAGGGGGCACTGAAGCTTTCTTT.

This chain joins TRBV5-1 and TRBJ1-1; 7 bases align to TRBD1. This CDR3 is 15 amino acids long. Trimming at V came to 0 bases and at J to 3 bases, leaving 5 bases not matched to a gene. Germline CDR1 and CDR2: SGHRS and YFSETQ. CDR3 coding DNA: TGCGCCAGCAGCTTGGCCCAGGGGGACCACACTGAAGCTTTCTTT. This gives the protein CASSLAQGDHTEAFF.

In this sample, this clone turned up a few times. The J gene is TRBJ2-3, the V gene TRBV12-3 or TRBV12-4, with D tentatively TRBD2 (5 bases). The V and J ends lost 7 bases and 10 bases respectively, with 18 bases between them. The CDR3 is 13 residues long. The CDR3 region has the DNA TGTGCCAGCAAGGATTTTGGAGGAGAGGCGCAGTATTTT. It translates to CASKDFGGEAQYF.

This sequence joins TRBV2 and TRBJ2-1; TRBD2 agrees at 10 bases. Germline CDR1 SNHLY, CDR2 FYNNEI. The J segment lost 2 bases and the V segment lost 2 bases, leaving 3 bases of the junction unmatched. The CDR3 is made up of 16 amino acids. The CDR3 here is CASSESSGGAYNEQFF. CDR3 in DNA: TGTGCCAGCAGTGAATCCAGCGGGGGGGCCTACAATGAGCAGTTCTTC.

The genes are TRBV20-1 and TRBJ1-5; D not resolved. CDR3 length equals 12 residues. CDR1 is DFQATT and CDR2 is SNEGSKA in the germline V gene (reference sequence). V dropped 3 bases and J dropped 3 bases, with 6 bases sitting between them. CDR3 residues: CSASLVNQPQHF. CDR3 DNA sequence: TGCAGTGCTAGTCTAGTCAATCAGCCCCAGCATTTT.

The chain combines TRBV11-2 with TRBJ2-2; 8 bases fit TRBD2. The ends lost 5 bases at V and 3 bases at J; junction bases unmatched: 5. The germline gives CDR1 SGHAT, CDR2 FQNNGV. The CDR3 is 15 residues long. This CDR3 is CASSPGTRDTGELFF. CDR3 in DNA: TGTGCCAGCAGCCCCGGGACTAGGGACACCGGGGAGCTGTTTTTT.

V and J are TRBV18 and TRBJ1-1, with unresolved D. V shed 3 bases and J shed 5 bases, with 13 bases lying between them. There are 14 residues in the CDR3. Germline CDR1 is KGHSH and CDR2 is LQKENI. DNA for the CDR3: TGTGCCAGCTCACCTCCAGGCCGGGAGACTGAAGCTTTCTTT. The encoded protein is CASSPPGRETEAFF.

The J gene is TRBJ1-2, the V gene TRBV5-6, with no clear D. This CDR3 is 14 amino acids long. V shed 0 bases and J shed 0 bases, with 6 bases lying between them. Germline V gene lookup returns CDR1 SGHDT and CDR2 YYEEEE. The CDR3 region has the DNA TGTGCCAGCAGCTTGGGTTCCACTAACTATGGCTACACCTTC. As protein: CASSLGSTNYGYTF.

This chain uses TRBV5-1 with TRBJ2-3, with a tentative D call TRBD2 (6 bases). The germline V gene has CDR1 SGHRS and CDR2 YFSETQ. Trimming shortened V by 3 bases and J by 1 base, and 15 bases separated the two germline ends. This CDR3 spans 16 amino acids. The DNA of the CDR3 is TGCGCCAGCAGCTCCCTACGTGGAGGGGGCACAGATACGCAGTATTTT. This codes for CASSSLRGGGTDTQYF. Looking up the rest from reference TRBV5-1 and TRBJ2-3 gives the full variable domain: KAGVTQTPRYLIKTRGQQVTLSCSPISGHRSVSWYQQTPGQGLQFLFEYFSETQRNKGNFPGRFSGRQFSNSRSEMNVSTLELGDSALYLCASSSLRGGGTDTQYFGPGTRLTVL.

The gene calls are TRBV3-1 (or the pseudogene TRBV3-2) and TRBJ1-6; maybe TRBD1 (5 bases). The CDR3 is 15 residues long. CDR1 LGHDT and CDR2 YNNKEL come from the germline V gene (reference sequence). Trimming removed 0 bases from V and 7 bases from J, with 10 bases in between. In nucleotides, the CDR3 is TGTGCCAGCAGCCAAGAAGGGGCAGGGAATTCACCCCTCCACTTT. Residues: CASSQEGAGNSPLHF.

In the case of this clone: Other DNA sequences in the sample encode the same CDR3. The V gene is TRBV3-1 (or the pseudogene TRBV3-2), the J gene TRBJ2-7, with unresolved D. The CDR3 is made up of 12 amino acids. The germline CDR1 and CDR2 sequences are LGHDT and YNNKEL (reference sequence). The V and J ends lost 1 base and 4 bases respectively, with 5 bases between them. The DNA for the CDR3 is TGTGCCAGCAGCCAAGGAGGTTACGAGCAGTACTTC. The encoded protein is CASSQGGYEQYF.

This rearrangement joins TRBV7-6 to TRBJ2-7, with D uncertain. Germline V CDR1 and CDR2: SGHVS, FNYEAQ. V was trimmed by 4 bases and J by 6 bases, leaving 16 bases between them. The CDR3 runs to 14 residues. This CDR3 reads CASSSAGSRSEQYF. CDR3 nucleotides: TGTGCCAGCAGCTCCGCCGGGTCTCGGAGCGAGCAGTACTTC.

The chain uses TRBV25-1 and TRBJ1-1, with TRBD1 matching over 8 bases. Per the germline V gene, CDR1 is MGHDK and CDR2 is SYGVNS. The CDR3 spans 18 residues. The junction had 16 bases not matched to a gene; V was cut back by 1 base and J by 6 bases. CDR3 sequence reads: CASSELGFGGQGYAEAFF. As DNA, the CDR3 is TGTGCCAGCAGTGAATTAGGATTCGGAGGACAGGGCTACGCTGAAGCTTTCTTT.

The chain carries TRBV28 and TRBJ1-1; D perhaps matches TRBD1 (5 bases). CDR3 size: 15 residues. Germline CDR1 MDHEN, CDR2 SYDVKM. V lost 5 bases and J 0 bases, leaving 13 bases between the germline ends. The CDR3 sequence is CASSGMGQMNTEAFF. The CDR3 bases are TGTGCCAGCAGTGGGATGGGGCAAATGAACACTGAAGCTTTCTTT.

This chain connects TRBV15 to TRBJ2-4; 7 nucleotides align to TRBD1. Losses at the gene ends were 2 bases for V and 9 bases for J; bases not matched to a gene: 4. The CDR3 has 13 amino acids. Germline CDR1 and CDR2: LNHNV and YYDKDF (reference sequence). CDR3 sequence: CATSRNRGRIQYF. The DNA for the CDR3 is TGTGCCACCAGCAGAAACAGGGGTCGCATTCAGTACTTC.

The chain joins TRBV6-5 to TRBJ2-7; 8 bases map to TRBD1. The junction had 5 bases not matched to a gene; V was cut back by 2 bases and J by 2 bases. Germline V lookup: CDR1 MNHEY, CDR2 SVGAGI. CDR3 length equals 15 residues. The CDR3 DNA is TGTGCCAGCAGTTACGTGACAGGGGTAGCCTACGAGCAGTACTTC. As protein: CASSYVTGVAYEQYF.